The T cell receptor beta chain described here comes from a study of blood T cell repertoires in COVID-19. Study context: Donors in the United States, Italy and Spain gave samples during acute or convalescent COVID-19. PBMCs, B-cell-depleted T cells, or T cells provided the cDNA or gDNA that made up the material.

As processed by the authors: Reference gene primer amplification gave nucleated cell count estimates. Clones were read by immunoSEQ multiplex PCR, and TCRdb kept only the in-frame ones, dropping some. V and J calls and clone size are copied from that table; D and trimming were computed from the DNA. The sample lists over 200,000 clones, around 82% occurring once. The CDR3 sequence is 12 residues long. Trimming removed 4 bases from V and 6 bases from J, with 10 bases in between. Germline V lookup: CDR1 SQVTM, CDR2 ANQGSEA. This clonotype originated in a man between 50 and 59 years old with active or convalescent COVID-19. This chain connects TRBV29-1 to TRBJ1-5; D gene uncertain. The sequenced sample was peripheral blood. The CDR3 region has the DNA TGCAGCGTTGGGGGTGGAGGTCAGCCCCAGCATTTT. Translated: CSVGGGGQPQHF. The variable domain in full, completed from reference TRBV29-1 and TRBJ1-5, reads SAVISQKPSRDICQRGTSLTIQCQVDSQVTMMFWYRQQPGQSLTLIATANQGSEATYESGFVIDKFPISRPNLTFSTLTVSNMSPEDSSIYLCSVGGGGQPQHFGDGTRLSIL.